The 18 T cell receptor beta chains listed next were all sequenced from one sample in a study of read filtering for tumor transcriptome and immune sequencing. The library was built from about 400 ng RNA with molecular barcoded adaptors for alpha/delta and beta/gamma chains. TCRdb passed the reads through MiXCR, listing each CDR3 protein once. The repertoire holds tens of thousands of distinct CDR3 sequences, less than 20% seen once, with over 15% in the top ten. Input material: a population of CD138-negative cells sorted from bone marrow. The source is a donor at least 40 years old with multiple myeloma.

This clonotype was counted at least ten times. In DNA form, the CDR3 reads TGCAGTGCTAGCGGGAGTAACTACAATGAGCAGTTCTTC. Protein product: CSASGSNYNEQFF. The rearrangement uses TRBV20-1 and TRBJ2-1; D might be TRBD2 (6 bases). Germline V gives CDR1 DFQATT, CDR2 SNEGSKA (reference sequence). V was cut by 3 bases and J by 3 bases, with 9 bases left in between. This CDR3 is 13 amino acids long.

Regarding this clonotype: A much larger clone lies a single base off, so this may be a read error. The V call is TRBV29-1, the J call TRBJ1-1, with TRBD1 as a possible D gene (6 bases). The CDR3 contains 13 residues. V shed 6 bases and J shed 4 bases, with 15 bases lying between them. Germline V gene lookup returns CDR1 SQVTM and CDR2 ANQGSEA. The CDR3 region is CSVGQRAGTEAFF. The CDR3 nucleotides are TGCAGCGTAGGACAGAGGGCGGGCACTGAAGCTTTCTTT.

This clonotype was seen many times. V and J are TRBV28 and TRBJ2-7, with 7 nucleotides matching TRBD2. With 10 bases clipped from V and 1 base from J, the junction kept 10 bases outside the gene matches. The CDR3 sequence is 14 residues long. The V gene's germline CDR1 is MDHEN and CDR2 SYDVKM. The CDR3 spells CATQDIGGSYEQYF. DNA of the CDR3: TGTGCCACCCAGGATATCGGGGGGTCCTACGAGCAGTACTTC. Based on the CDR3 plus reference TRBV28 and TRBJ2-7, the full variable domain is DVKVTQSSRYLVKRTGEKVFLECVQDMDHENMFWYRQDPGLGLRLIYFSYDVKMKEKGDIPEGYSVSREKKERFSLILESASTNQTSMYLCATQDIGGSYEQYFGPGTRLTVT.

This clonotype was recorded many times. V usage is TRBV3-1 and J usage is TRBJ2-1; TRBD2 agrees at 7 bases. Germline V CDR1 and CDR2: LGHDT, YNNKEL (reference sequence). The CDR3 runs 14 residues. The J segment lost 7 bases and the V segment lost 4 bases, leaving 7 bases of the junction unmatched. CDR3 coding DNA: TGTGCCAGCAGCCCGCGGACTAGAGTTAATGAGCAGTTCTTC. This sequence encodes CASSPRTRVNEQFF.

This clonotype was seen a few times. The CDR3 here is CASSQDQRETQYF. The CDR3 region has the DNA TGTGCCAGCAGCCAAGATCAGCGGGAGACGCAGTATTTT. The chain recombines TRBV4-2 with TRBJ2-3, with 8 bases identical to TRBD2. J lost 9 bases, V lost 0 bases, and 2 bases had no gene match. CDR3 length: 13 residues. Germline loops: CDR1 LGHNA, CDR2 YNFKEQ.

This clonotype was counted many times. The rearrangement joins TRBV20-1 to TRBJ2-5; D perhaps matches TRBD1 (5 bases). The germline gives CDR1 DFQATT, CDR2 SNEGSKA (reference sequence). V lost 6 bases to trimming and J lost 1 base, with 18 bases between them. This CDR3 has 15 residues. The CDR3 here is CSAEGARVPQETQYF. CDR3 coding DNA: TGCAGTGCCGAAGGGGCCAGGGTCCCCCAAGAGACCCAGTACTTC.

This clonotype came up many times. The rearrangement joins TRBV24-1 to TRBJ1-5, with D maybe TRBD1 (6 bases). The CDR3 loop spans 15 amino acids. CDR1 is KGHDR and CDR2 is SFDVKD in the germline V gene. Trimming left V 5 bases short and J 0 bases short, with 10 bases between. The CDR3 here is CATSATGYSNQPQHF. The CDR3 DNA sequence: TGTGCCACCAGTGCTACAGGGTATAGCAATCAGCCCCAGCATTTT.

Remarks on this clonotype: A much more abundant neighbour one base away suggests this may be a read error. This chain uses TRBV29-1 with TRBJ1-1; TRBD1 might be the D (5 bases). CDR3 length: 13 amino acids. Germline V gene data show CDR1 as SQVTM and CDR2 as ANQGSEA. The DNA for the CDR3 is TGCAGCGCCAGCGGGGGGACGAACACTGGAGCTTTCTTT. This translates into CSASGGTNTGAFF. The full variable domain, rest sourced from reference TRBV29-1 and TRBJ1-1, is SAVISQKPSRDICQRGTSLTIQCQVDSQVTMMFWYRQQPGQSLTLIATANQGSEATYESGFVIDKFPISRPNLTFSTLTVSNMSPEDSSIYLCSASGGTNTGAFFGQGTRLTVV.

The chain links TRBV19 to TRBJ2-1, with 8 bases fitting TRBD2. Germline CDR1 is LNHDA and CDR2 is SQIVND (reference sequence). There are 14 residues in the CDR3. V shed 10 bases and J 8 bases; nucleotides not matched to a gene: 13. The CDR3 region has the DNA TGTGCCACTAGGAGGACGGGAGGGCATCATGAGCAGTTCTTC. This codes for CATRRTGGHHEQFF.

As regards this clonotype: A much more abundant neighbour one base away suggests this may be a read error. The chain joins TRBV12-5 to TRBJ1-2, with D perhaps TRBD1 (5 bases). Trimming cost V 2 bases and J 3 bases, with 19 bases left between them. The CDR3 spans 17 residues. The germline gives CDR1 LGHNT, CDR2 FRNRAP. The CDR3 reads CASGLKAGTLTHYGYTF. The CDR3 nucleotides are TGTGCTAGTGGTTTGAAAGCCGGGACCTTGACCCACTATGGCTACACCTTC.

This clonotype was counted many times. This chain links TRBV4-2 with TRBJ2-1; 9 bases fit TRBD2. The V gene's germline CDR1 is LGHNA and CDR2 YNFKEQ. V lost 1 base, J lost 5 bases, and 12 bases stayed unmatched. The CDR3 consists of 18 residues. The CDR3 sequence is CASSQGSGRGGRNNEQFF. CDR3 nucleotide sequence: TGTGCCAGCAGCCAAGGTAGCGGGAGAGGGGGACGGAACAATGAGCAGTTCTTC.

The V gene is TRBV6-1, the J gene TRBJ2-1, with 13 bases that match TRBD2. After removal of 0 bases from V and 12 bases from J, the junction contained 8 bases not matched to a gene. CDR1 is MNHNS and CDR2 is SASEGT in the germline V gene. CDR3 length equals 16 residues. The CDR3 loop reads CASSEAAGTSGIAQFF. Here the CDR3 DNA reads TGTGCCAGCAGTGAAGCGGCCGGGACTAGCGGGATAGCGCAGTTCTTC.

Many counts were recorded for this clonotype. The J gene is TRBJ2-1, the V gene TRBV11-3; 11 nucleotides line up with TRBD2. The CDR3 extends over 15 amino acids. The trim removed 5 bases at V and 2 bases at J, leaving 2 bases unmatched. Germline CDR1 and CDR2: SGHNT and YENEEA. In DNA, the CDR3 is TGTGCCAGCAGCCCACTAGCGGGAGCCTACAATGAGCAGTTCTTC. Its translation: CASSPLAGAYNEQFF.

As regards this clonotype: Given a much more abundant clone one base away, this may be a read error. The conserved phenylalanine or tryptophan is not found at the CDR3 terminus, so this likely reflects a read error. The J gene is TRBJ1-4, the V gene TRBV4-1; D is possibly TRBD1 (6 bases). CDR1 is MGHRA and CDR2 is YSYEKL in the germline V gene. The CDR3 has 15 amino acids. Between the trimmed V and J ends, which lost 4 bases and 0 bases, there was a span of 9 bases. The CDR3 loop reads CASSLGQTTNEKLFC. The DNA for the CDR3 is TGCGCCAGCAGCCTCGGACAGACAACTAATGAAAAACTGTTTTGT.

The table lists this clonotype with many counts. The CDR3 DNA sequence: TGTGCCAGCAGTCGTTACAGGGTGTACGAGCAGTACTTC. Translated: CASSRYRVYEQYF. The rearrangement uses TRBV12-3 or TRBV12-4 and TRBJ2-7; D may be TRBD1 (6 bases). Trimming took 5 bases from V and 4 from J, leaving 12 bases between them. The CDR3 contains 13 residues.

V gene TRBV7-9 combines with J gene TRBJ2-3, with 7 bases matching TRBD1. With 5 bases clipped from V and 4 bases from J, the junction kept 0 bases outside the gene matches. The CDR3 loop spans 12 amino acids. Germline V gives CDR1 SEHNR, CDR2 FQNEAQ (reference sequence). The CDR3: CASSTGADTQYF. CDR3 bases: TGTGCCAGCAGCACAGGGGCAGATACGCAGTATTTT.

The table lists this clonotype with a few counts. The chain carries TRBV5-1 and TRBJ1-1, with a tentative D call TRBD1 (5 bases). Germline CDR1 reads SGHRS; CDR2 reads YFSETQ. CDR3 length: 15 residues. Deletions cut 1 base from V and 4 bases from J, with 14 bases between. The CDR3 is CASSLYPGRSTEAFF. As DNA, the CDR3 is TGCGCCAGCAGCTTGTATCCAGGGAGGAGCACTGAAGCTTTCTTT. The full variable domain, completed using reference TRBV5-1 and TRBJ1-1, is KAGVTQTPRYLIKTRGQQVTLSCSPISGHRSVSWYQQTPGQGLQFLFEYFSETQRNKGNFPGRFSGRQFSNSRSEMNVSTLELGDSALYLCASSLYPGRSTEAFFGQGTRLTVV.

This clonotype has at least ten counts. The gene calls are TRBV5-1 and TRBJ2-1; 8 nucleotides align to TRBD1. The CDR3 sequence is 19 residues long. Germline lookup yields CDR1 SGHRS and CDR2 YFSETQ. The V segment lost 0 bases and the J segment 5 bases; nucleotides outside the gene matches: 16. The CDR3 sequence: CASSLVDNSRDRLHNEQFF. CDR3 bases: TGCGCCAGCAGCTTGGTGGACAATTCCCGGGACAGGCTCCACAATGAGCAGTTCTTC.